This T cell receptor beta chain was sequenced during a study of shared clonotypes between healthy human individuals. Study results and limitations: Relative to clonotypes present in all four donors, those not shared had lower generation probabilities. Even with large depth, rarefaction showed that sorted-subset sequencing was incomplete.

As concerns this clone: Its matching antigen is unknown.

Trimming pared 4 bases from V and 6 bases from J, leaving 14 bases between. Germline CDR1 SGDLS, CDR2 YYNGEE. The length of the CDR3 is 13 residues. Across several immunoSEQ plates, the genomic DNA of each subset was split evenly. The protocol was immunoSEQ multiplex PCR, while the TCRdb copy is restricted to in-frame clones and leaves out a portion. The sample consists of about 2.5 million clones, about 90% of them appearing once. The V and J genes are TRBV9 and TRBJ2-7; no reliable D call. Sequenced material: naive CD4+ T cells from PBMCs. The subset is: CD45RA+ positively selected. This receptor was identified in a man between 18 and 35 years old in good health. Some clones in this sample may be carry-over from other donors' samples. The CDR3 reads CASSPRPVGEQYF. CDR3 bases: TGTGCCAGCAGCCCCCGTCCTGTGGGCGAGCAGTACTTC. Based on the CDR3 plus reference TRBV9 and TRBJ2-7, the full variable domain is DSGVTQTPKHLITATGQRVTLRCSPRSGDLSVYWYQQSLDQGLQFLIQYYNGEERAKGNILERFSAQQFPDLHSELNLSSLELGDSALYFCASSPRPVGEQYFGPGTRLTVT.